This T cell receptor beta chain was sequenced in a study of blood T cell repertoires in COVID-19. All enrollees were about 18 to 100 years old and from about two dozen US areas. As handled by the study authors: Amplification from reference gene primers served as the basis for estimated nucleated cell counts. Produced via immunoSEQ multiplex PCR; TCRdb's table is partial and in-frame only. That table supplies the V and J calls and clone size; D and trimming were determined from the DNA. The sample consists of around 310,000 clones, roughly 90% of them appearing once. The germline CDR1 and CDR2 sequences are LNHNV and YYDKDF (reference sequence). CDR3 length: 15 amino acids. The ends lost 4 bases at V and 0 bases at J; junction bases unmatched: 6.

The receptor was derived from a woman aged 30 to 39 who had recovered from COVID-19. Sequencing used PBMCs or T cells enriched from blood (not recorded which). V is TRBV15 and J is TRBJ2-7, with 7 nucleotides matching TRBD1. For the CDR3, the DNA is TGTGCCACCAGCACAACACAGGGGATCTCCTACGAGCAGTACTTC. Its translation: CATSTTQGISYEQYF. Supplemented by reference TRBV15 and TRBJ2-7, the full variable domain reads DAMVIQNPRYQVTQFGKPVTLSCSQTLNHNVMYWYQQKSSQAPKLLFHYYDKDFNNEADTPDNFQSRRPNTSFCFLDIRSPGLGDTAMYLCATSTTQGISYEQYFGPGTRLTVT.